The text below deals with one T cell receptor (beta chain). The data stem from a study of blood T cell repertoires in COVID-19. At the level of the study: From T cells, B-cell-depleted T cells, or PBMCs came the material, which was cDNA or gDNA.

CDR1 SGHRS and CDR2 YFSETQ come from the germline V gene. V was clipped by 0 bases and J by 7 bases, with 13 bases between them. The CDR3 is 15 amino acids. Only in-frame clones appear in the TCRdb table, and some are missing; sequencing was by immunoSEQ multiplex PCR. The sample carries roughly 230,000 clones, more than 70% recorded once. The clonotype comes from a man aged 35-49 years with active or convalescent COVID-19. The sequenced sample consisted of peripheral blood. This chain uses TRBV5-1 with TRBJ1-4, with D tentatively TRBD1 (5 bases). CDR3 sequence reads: CASSLAGNVGEKLFF. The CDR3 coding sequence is TGCGCCAGCAGCTTGGCAGGGAACGTCGGTGAAAAACTGTTTTTT.